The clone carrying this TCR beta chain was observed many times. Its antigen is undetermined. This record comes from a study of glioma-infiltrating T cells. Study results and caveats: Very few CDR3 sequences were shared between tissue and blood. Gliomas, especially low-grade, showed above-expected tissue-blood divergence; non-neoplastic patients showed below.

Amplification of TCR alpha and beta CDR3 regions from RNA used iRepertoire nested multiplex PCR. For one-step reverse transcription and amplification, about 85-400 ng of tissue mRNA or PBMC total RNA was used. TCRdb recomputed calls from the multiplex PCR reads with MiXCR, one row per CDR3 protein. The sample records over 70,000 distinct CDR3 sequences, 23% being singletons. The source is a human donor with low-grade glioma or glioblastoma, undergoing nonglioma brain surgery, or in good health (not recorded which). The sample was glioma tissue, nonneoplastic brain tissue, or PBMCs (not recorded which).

The CDR3 DNA sequence: TGTGCCAGCAGTTACTCGAACCGGGGGCAAACTGAAGCTTTCTTT. Amino acids: CASSYSNRGQTEAFF. The J gene is TRBJ1-1, the V gene TRBV6-5, with D possibly matching TRBD1 (6 bases). V was clipped by 0 bases and J by 5 bases, with 13 bases between them. The CDR3 is 15 residues long. Looked up from germline, CDR1 is MNHEY and CDR2 is SVGAGI.